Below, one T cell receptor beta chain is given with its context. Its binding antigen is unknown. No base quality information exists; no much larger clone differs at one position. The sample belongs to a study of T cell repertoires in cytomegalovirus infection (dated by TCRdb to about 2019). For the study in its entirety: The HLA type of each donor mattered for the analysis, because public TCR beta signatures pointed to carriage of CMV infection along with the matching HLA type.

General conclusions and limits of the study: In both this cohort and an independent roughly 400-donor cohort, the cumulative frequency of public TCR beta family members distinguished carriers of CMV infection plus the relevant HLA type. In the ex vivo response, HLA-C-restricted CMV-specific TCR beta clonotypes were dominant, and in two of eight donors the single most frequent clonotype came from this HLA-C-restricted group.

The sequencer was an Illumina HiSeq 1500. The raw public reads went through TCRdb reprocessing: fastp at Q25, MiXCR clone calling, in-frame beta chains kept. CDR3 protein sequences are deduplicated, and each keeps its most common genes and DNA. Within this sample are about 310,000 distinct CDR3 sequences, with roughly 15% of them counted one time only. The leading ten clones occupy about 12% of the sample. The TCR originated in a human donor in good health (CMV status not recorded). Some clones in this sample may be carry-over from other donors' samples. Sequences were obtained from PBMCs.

The encoded CDR3 is CASSSDRVMNTEAFF. The nucleotides read TGTGCCAGCAGCTCTGACAGGGTAATGAACACTGAAGCTTTCTTT. This sequence uses TRBV5-4 and TRBJ1-1; the central 7 bases match TRBD1. CDR1 and CDR2 were assigned from the germline V gene (reference sequence) as SGHNT and YYREEE. From its cysteine to its phenylalanine, the CDR3 spans 15 amino acids. The DNA shown is the 45-base CDR3, in frame from base 1. The V end gives up 3 bases and the J end 0 bases, leaving 5 bases in the junction not matched to a gene.